This T cell receptor (beta chain) stems from a study of identical twins. Study-wide results and limits: Interpretation of the results relied on cross-sectional statistical analysis and not on following the same donors. Models underestimated how often monozygotic twins shared out-of-frame TCR alpha.

A universal primer site was incorporated via template switching, and the cDNA contained unique molecular identifiers. TCRdb processed the 5' RACE reads anew with MiXCR; each CDR3 protein has one entry. The sample comprises approximately 630,000 distinct CDR3 sequences, roughly 6.6% of which are singletons, and approximately 1.5% rests with the top ten. The CDR3 has 15 amino acids. Trimming left V 1 base short and J 0 bases short, with 7 bases between. Germline CDR1 reads SGDLS; CDR2 reads YYNGEE. As to this clonotype: Its specificity is not known.

These data are also associated with another study on yellow fever vaccine responses in identical twins.

The TCR comes from a woman between 18 and 30 years old in good health. The sample consisted of PBMCs. This chain joins TRBV9 and TRBJ2-2, with no clear D. In nucleotides, the CDR3 is TGTGCCAGCAGCGTATCTACCGCGAACACCGGGGAGCTGTTTTTT. Translation: CASSVSTANTGELFF.